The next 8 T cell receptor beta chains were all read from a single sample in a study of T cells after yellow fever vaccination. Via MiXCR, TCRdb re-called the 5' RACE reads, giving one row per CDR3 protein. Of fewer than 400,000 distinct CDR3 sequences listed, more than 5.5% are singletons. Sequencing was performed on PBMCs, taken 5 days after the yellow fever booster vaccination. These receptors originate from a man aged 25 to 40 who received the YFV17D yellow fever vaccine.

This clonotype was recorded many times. CDR3 loop: CASQDAGGGDIQYF. The CDR3 DNA reads TGTGCCAGCCAGGATGCGGGAGGAGGGGACATTCAGTACTTC. The J gene is TRBJ2-4, the V gene TRBV6-1; 8 bases line up with TRBD2. Per germline, CDR1 MNHNS and CDR2 SASEGT. The CDR3 length is 14 residues. V lost 8 bases to trimming and J lost 8 bases; unmatched junction nucleotides: 11.

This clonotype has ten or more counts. The CDR3 coding sequence is TGTGCCAGCAGCTCAAACAGGGGGCATAACTATGGCTACACCTTC. It encodes CASSSNRGHNYGYTF. V and J are TRBV7-2 and TRBJ1-2; 9 bases fit TRBD1. V dropped 4 bases and J dropped 1; count of bases not matched to a gene: 4. In germline, CDR1 is SGHTA, CDR2 FQGNSA. The CDR3 is 15 residues long.

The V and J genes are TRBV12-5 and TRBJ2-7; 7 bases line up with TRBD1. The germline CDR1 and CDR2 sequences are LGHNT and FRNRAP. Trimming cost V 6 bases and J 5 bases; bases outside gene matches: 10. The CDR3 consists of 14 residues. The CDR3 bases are TGTGCTAGTGGCCAGGGGACAGTGATACACGAGCAGTACTTC. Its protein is CASGQGTVIHEQYF. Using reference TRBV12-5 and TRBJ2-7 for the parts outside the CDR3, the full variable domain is DARVTQTPRHKVTEMGQEVTMRCQPILGHNTVFWYRQTMMQGLELLAYFRNRAPLDDSGMPKDRFSAEMPDATLATLKIQPSEPRDSAVYFCASGQGTVIHEQYFGPGTRLTVT.

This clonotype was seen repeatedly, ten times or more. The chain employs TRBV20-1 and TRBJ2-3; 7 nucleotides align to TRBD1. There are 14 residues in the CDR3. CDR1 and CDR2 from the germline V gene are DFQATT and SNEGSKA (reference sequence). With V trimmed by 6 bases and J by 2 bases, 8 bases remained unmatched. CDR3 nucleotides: TGCAGTGCGAACGACAGGGCTCCCACAGATACGCAGTATTTT. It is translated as CSANDRAPTDTQYF.

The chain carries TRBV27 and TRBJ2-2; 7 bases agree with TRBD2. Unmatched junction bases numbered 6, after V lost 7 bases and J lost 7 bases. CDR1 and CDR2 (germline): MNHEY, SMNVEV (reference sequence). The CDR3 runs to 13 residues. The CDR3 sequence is CASTLTGGGELFF. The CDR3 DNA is TGTGCCAGCACCCTTACGGGGGGCGGGGAGCTGTTTTTT.

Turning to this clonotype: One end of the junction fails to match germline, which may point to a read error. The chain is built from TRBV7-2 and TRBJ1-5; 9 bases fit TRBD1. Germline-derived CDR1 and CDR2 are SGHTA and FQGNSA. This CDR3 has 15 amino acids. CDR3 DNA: TGTGTCAGCAGCTGGGACAGGGAGGACAATCAGCCCCAGCATTTT. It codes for CVSSWDREDNQPQHF.

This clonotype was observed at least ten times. The CDR3 DNA reads as TGTGCCAGCAGTTTCTCGGGAAGAACCGGGGAGCTGTTTTTT. It translates to CASSFSGRTGELFF. The genes are TRBV27 and TRBJ2-2; possibly TRBD2 for D (5 bases). Looked up from germline, CDR1 is MNHEY and CDR2 is SMNVEV (reference sequence). The V end was cut by 3 bases, the J end by 5 bases, with 10 bases between. There are 14 residues in the CDR3.

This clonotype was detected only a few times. DNA of the CDR3: TGTGCCACCAGTGACCCGCACCCGACGACTGGAAACACCATATATTTT. Translating gives CATSDPHPTTGNTIYF. This chain connects TRBV24-1 to TRBJ1-3; D unresolved. V dropped 4 bases and J dropped 2 bases, with 14 bases sitting between them. This CDR3 has 16 residues. The germline V gene encodes CDR1 KGHDR and CDR2 SFDVKD.